A single T cell receptor (beta chain) is shown here with its context. This specimen comes from a study of blood T cell repertoires in COVID-19. Here immunoSEQ multiplex PCR was the method, and the copy in TCRdb shows in-frame clones only, minus some. The sample yields about 210,000 clones, 75% to 90% seen once. The V and J ends lost 5 bases and 3 bases, in that order; junction bases with no gene match: 3. The CDR3 consists of 14 residues. Looked up from germline, CDR1 is SGHTA and CDR2 is FQGTGA. The study recruited people aged roughly 18 to 100 years across roughly 23 US areas. V and J are TRBV7-3 and TRBJ1-1, with TRBD1 matching 10 bases. The sequenced sample was PBMCs or T cells enriched from blood (not recorded which). The TCR comes from a man between 35 and 55 years old who had recovered from COVID-19. The CDR3 coding sequence is TGTGCCAGCAGCCAAGGGACAGGGGACACTGAAGCTTTCTTT. This translates into CASSQGTGDTEAFF.